This T cell receptor (beta chain) was sequenced in a study of identifying expanded T cells in peripheral blood. In regard to this clone: Its antigen remains unidentified.

Overall study results and limits: Two-week clone count variance significantly increased as total template count grew. Over approximately two and four weeks, about 15 and 18 clones changed, versus around 1.2 between replicates.

Generated by immunoSEQ multiplex PCR, the TCRdb table keeps only in-frame clones and is missing some. The sample records nearly 60,000 clones, over 85% being singletons. This CDR3 is 14 amino acids long. The V and J ends lost 4 bases and 4 bases respectively, with 13 bases between them. Germline V gene data show CDR1 as SGHVS and CDR2 as FQNEAQ. During the collection period, no donor immune events like infections were recorded. The sample taken for sequencing was blood. This chain links TRBV7-8 with TRBJ2-5; maybe TRBD2 (6 bases). The source is a person aged 18 to 75 in good health. The CDR3 protein is CASSYRRGAETQYF. In DNA, the CDR3 is TGTGCCAGCAGCTATAGGAGGGGTGCAGAGACCCAGTACTTC.